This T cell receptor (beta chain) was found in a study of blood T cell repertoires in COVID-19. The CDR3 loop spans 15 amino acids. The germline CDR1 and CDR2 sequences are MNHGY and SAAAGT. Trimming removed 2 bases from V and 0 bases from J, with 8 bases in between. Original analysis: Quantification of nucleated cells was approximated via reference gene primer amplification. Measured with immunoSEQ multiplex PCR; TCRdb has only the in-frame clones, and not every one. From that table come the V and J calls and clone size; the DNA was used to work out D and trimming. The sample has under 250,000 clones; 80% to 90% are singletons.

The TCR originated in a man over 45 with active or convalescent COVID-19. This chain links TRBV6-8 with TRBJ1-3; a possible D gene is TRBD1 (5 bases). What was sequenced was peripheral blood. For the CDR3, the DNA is TGTGCCAGCAGTTACCAGACAGCCTCTGGAAACACCATATATTTT. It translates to CASSYQTASGNTIYF.